This T cell receptor (beta chain) appears in the sequencing data of a study of early T cells in non-severe SARS-CoV-2 infection. Study context: Unsorted whole-blood RNA was sequenced in bulk, leaving chains unpaired.

This clonotype was detected many times. Its target is unknown. Regarding the study as a whole: The study's VDJdb matching favored anti-spike CD8 responses and missed private and CD4 specificities.

Unique molecular identifiers (one per individual cDNA molecule) were attached. TCRdb itself ran the 5' RACE reads through MiXCR, one entry per CDR3 protein. The data show approximately 100,000 distinct CDR3 sequences, 8% to 13% seen once. The sample comprised whole blood. This clonotype was sampled from an adult who was a healthcare worker with PCR-confirmed SARS-CoV-2 infection or an uninfected control (not recorded which).

The CDR3 bases are TGTGCCAGCAGCTTAATGCTTGGAGGGACCGGGGGCGGTGAAGCTTTCTTT. Residues: CASSLMLGGTGGGEAFF. This sequence joins TRBV11-3 and TRBJ1-1, with D maybe TRBD1 (6 bases). Deletions cut 2 bases from V and 7 bases from J, with 23 bases between. Germline assignment: CDR1 SGHNT and CDR2 YENEEA. This CDR3 is 17 amino acids long.